Sequencing of this T cell receptor beta chain was carried out in a study of blood T cell repertoires in COVID-19. The wider study: Acute and convalescent COVID-19 specimens originated in the United States, Italy and Spain. The analysed material was cDNA or gDNA that came from T cells, B-cell-depleted T cells, or PBMCs.

One Seattle source followed patients from active infection through their disease course. The authors' processing: Amplification of reference gene primers was used by the study to estimate nucleated cell counts. Clones were sequenced by immunoSEQ multiplex PCR, and TCRdb holds only the in-frame ones, with some missing. V and J calls and clone size are those listed in that table; D and trimming were worked out from the DNA. The data hold some 370,000 clones, with around 87% observed a single time. This CDR3 contains 13 residues. V was clipped by 2 bases and J by 4 bases, with 7 bases between them. The germline CDR1 and CDR2 sequences are SEHNR and FQNEAQ (reference sequence).

The sequencing input was peripheral blood. The clonotype originates from a young woman with COVID-19, enrolled during active disease. The chain is built from TRBV7-9 and TRBJ2-3; D is ambiguous. CDR3 bases: TGTGCCAGCAGCTTACTAGAATCAGATACGCAGTATTTT. Translated, it gives CASSLLESDTQYF.